The table lists the clone carrying this T cell receptor (beta chain) with a few counts. The antigen remains unidentified. Hyperthyroidism, newly diagnosed and lasting under 2 months, affected patients aged 18 to 65. The CDR3 regions of TCR beta were amplified from RNA transcripts. TCR CDR3 regions were first amplified by RT-PCR with HTBI primers. TCRdb recomputed calls from the multiplex PCR reads with MiXCR, one row per CDR3 protein. The repertoire holds about 720,000 distinct CDR3 sequences, with around 20% as singletons. This specimen comes from a study of T cells in Graves' hyperthyroidism and ophthalmopathy. Regarding the study as a whole: Among clonotypes expanded in thyroid above 0.001, most were also found in blood.

This CDR3 has 15 amino acids. The germline gives CDR1 LGHNA, CDR2 YNFKEQ. Trimming left V 0 bases short and J 3 bases short, with 11 bases between. The rearrangement links TRBV4-2 to TRBJ2-5; TRBD1 or TRBD2 may be the D gene (5 bases each). The clonotype originates from a woman aged 45-65 years with Graves' hyperthyroidism that later progressed to Graves' ophthalmopathy. Sequences were obtained from blood. In nucleotides, the CDR3 is TGTGCCAGCAGCCAAGATGCAGGGAGAAAAGAGACCCAGTACTTC. This gives the protein CASSQDAGRKETQYF.